The 23 T cell receptor beta chains below come from one sample, sequenced in a study of blood T cell repertoires in COVID-19. Assay used: immunoSEQ multiplex PCR; TCRdb lists only in-frame clones, some missing. Of approximately 350,000 clones listed, roughly 90% are singletons. Specimen: peripheral blood. The receptors come from a woman aged 25-40 years with COVID-19, enrolled during active disease.

This chain links TRBV24-1 with TRBJ2-5, with 9 positions matching TRBD2. Per germline, CDR1 KGHDR and CDR2 SFDVKD. J lost 5 bases, V lost 5 bases, and 14 bases had no gene match. The CDR3 contains 17 residues. The CDR3 sequence: CATSGLGSGSVLETQYF. DNA of the CDR3: TGTGCCACCAGTGGTCTGGGTAGCGGGAGCGTTTTGGAGACCCAGTACTTC.

In regard to this clone: The same CDR3 arises from other DNA sequences in this sample as well. V usage is TRBV5-4 and J usage is TRBJ2-3; perhaps TRBD2 as D (6 bases). Germline V gene data show CDR1 as SGHNT and CDR2 as YYREEE (reference sequence). The CDR3 is made up of 14 amino acids. V lost 4 bases to trimming and J lost 0 bases, with 9 bases between them. The CDR3, as DNA: TGTGCCAGCAGCCTTGGGACTAGCACAGATACGCAGTATTTT. Translated: CASSLGTSTDTQYF.

The chain is built from TRBV19 and TRBJ2-7; 7 nucleotides align to TRBD2. J was trimmed by 3 bases and V by 2 bases; bases with no gene match: 16. The CDR3 loop spans 18 amino acids. Germline lookup yields CDR1 LNHDA and CDR2 SQIVND (reference sequence). This chain's CDR3 is CASSIYPTSAPTLYEQYV. In nucleotides, the CDR3 is TGTGCCAGTAGTATATACCCTACTAGCGCTCCCACCCTCTACGAGCAGTACGTC.

The chain links TRBV5-1 to TRBJ2-7; 11 nucleotides align to TRBD2. V gave up 4 bases and J gave up 1 base; unmatched junction bases: 1. The length of the CDR3 is 14 residues. Germline-derived CDR1 and CDR2 are SGHRS and YFSETQ. The CDR3 DNA sequence: TGCGCCAGCAGCGTAGCGGGGGGGTCCTACGAGCAGTACTTC. Amino acid sequence: CASSVAGGSYEQYF.

This chain links TRBV5-6 with TRBJ1-2; TRBD1 might be the D (5 bases). CDR1 is SGHDT and CDR2 is YYEEEE in the germline V gene. With 7 bases removed from V and 4 bases from J, the gap between germline ends came to 17 bases. This CDR3 is built from 14 residues. The CDR3 is CASSGAGRGYGYTF. Here the CDR3 DNA reads TGTGCCAGCTCTGGGGCAGGTAGGGGCTATGGCTACACCTTC.

The chain carries TRBV28 and TRBJ1-5, with a weak D call TRBD1 (5 bases). Between the trimmed V and J ends, which lost 3 bases and 11 bases, there was a span of 14 bases. CDR1 and CDR2 (germline): MDHEN, SYDVKM. The CDR3 is 13 amino acids. CDR3 DNA: TGTGCCAGCAGTTTCCCCGGGGGAAGATCCCAGCATTTT. Its translation is CASSFPGGRSQHF.

This chain connects TRBV2 to TRBJ2-3; possible D gene TRBD2, 6 bases. Germline V gives CDR1 SNHLY, CDR2 FYNNEI. Trimming left V 3 bases short and J 5 bases short, with 15 bases between. The CDR3 runs to 15 residues. CDR3 in DNA: TGTGCCAGCAGTGAGTTCCGGGGGTTAGGAGATACGCAGTATTTT. Its translation is CASSEFRGLGDTQYF.

The chain recombines TRBV7-2 with TRBJ2-1; D is possibly TRBD1 (5 bases). The CDR3 covers 16 residues. Looked up from germline, CDR1 is SGHTA and CDR2 is FQGNSA. Trimming stripped 2 bases from V and 7 bases from J, with 18 bases between. The CDR3 here is CASSLYRWGSRNEQFF. The CDR3 region has the DNA TGTGCCAGCAGCTTATATCGGTGGGGCTCAAGGAATGAGCAGTTCTTC.

With respect to this clone: In the same sample, other DNA sequences code for this CDR3. The chain uses TRBV5-1 and TRBJ2-7, with TRBD1 matching over 11 bases. This CDR3 has 14 residues. From germline, CDR1 is SGHRS and CDR2 YFSETQ. V shed 4 bases and J 3 bases; nucleotides not matched to a gene: 3. The CDR3 loop is CASSLGTGGYEQYF. CDR3 coding DNA: TGCGCCAGCAGCCTCGGGACAGGGGGCTACGAGCAGTACTTC. Drawing the rest from reference TRBV5-1 and TRBJ2-7, the complete variable domain is KAGVTQTPRYLIKTRGQQVTLSCSPISGHRSVSWYQQTPGQGLQFLFEYFSETQRNKGNFPGRFSGRQFSNSRSEMNVSTLELGDSALYLCASSLGTGGYEQYFGPGTRLTVT.

The chain joins TRBV2 to TRBJ1-5; 9 bases are a match to TRBD1. Germline trimming cut 5 bases from V and 11 bases from J; bases unmatched to any gene: 13. Germline V gene data show CDR1 as SNHLY and CDR2 as FYNNEI. The length of the CDR3 is 15 residues. CDR3 amino acids: CASSNLGQGKVSQHF. The CDR3 bases are TGTGCCAGCAGTAACCTGGGACAGGGAAAGGTTTCCCAGCATTTT.

The chain combines TRBV18 with TRBJ1-5; 9 positions match TRBD1. Losses at the gene ends were 2 bases for V and 6 bases for J; bases not matched to a gene: 8. The CDR3 spans 16 residues. CDR1 and CDR2 from the germline V gene are KGHSH and LQKENI. The DNA of the CDR3 is TGTGCCAGCTCACCATCCCGGGACAGGGCTATTCAGCCCCAGCATTTT. Translating gives CASSPSRDRAIQPQHF.

The rearrangement uses TRBV10-1 and TRBJ2-7, with 8 bases lining up with TRBD1. Looked up from germline, CDR1 is WNHNN and CDR2 is SYGVQD (reference sequence). CDR3 length equals 15 residues. J was trimmed by 0 bases and V by 5 bases; bases with no gene match: 6. CDR3 loop: CASSTGQGSSYEQYF. CDR3 bases: TGCGCCAGCAGTACAGGACAGGGCAGCTCCTACGAGCAGTACTTC.

The chain uses TRBV11-2 and TRBJ2-5, with 7 bases identical to TRBD1. CDR1 is SGHAT and CDR2 is FQNNGV in the germline V gene. The length of the CDR3 is 13 residues. Trimming at V came to 5 bases and at J to 3 bases, leaving 3 bases not matched to a gene. This CDR3 reads CASSKGQKETQYF. CDR3 bases: TGTGCCAGCAGCAAGGGACAGAAAGAGACCCAGTACTTC.

Remarks on this clone: This CDR3 is also generated by other DNA sequences in the sample. The chain has TRBV14 and TRBJ2-5; D may be TRBD2 (5 bases). The CDR3 runs to 14 residues. The germline V gene encodes CDR1 SGHDN and CDR2 FVKESK. V dropped 1 base and J dropped 5 bases, with 11 bases sitting between them. CDR3 loop: CASSQGWRGETQYF. CDR3 coding DNA: TGTGCCAGCAGCCAAGGATGGAGAGGGGAGACCCAGTACTTC.

The count of this clone is one. The junction shows a germline mismatch at one end, possibly a read error. V and J are TRBV7-7 and TRBJ2-5; tentatively, D is TRBD2 (9 bases). The V gene's germline CDR1 is SSHAT and CDR2 FNYEAQ (reference sequence). This CDR3 contains 17 residues. The chain's CDR3 is CASSCCGGAGGRETQYF. In nucleotides, the CDR3 is TGTGCTAGCAGCTGTTGCGGGGGGGCAGGGGGCAGGGAGACCCAGTACTTC.

The V and J genes are TRBV29-1 and TRBJ1-2, with D possibly matching TRBD1 (5 bases). The CDR3 has 16 amino acids. Germline loops: CDR1 SQVTM, CDR2 ANQGSEA. V dropped 4 bases and J dropped 6 bases, with 24 bases sitting between them. CDR3 nucleotide sequence: TGCAGCGTTGTCAGATCCGCGGGGGGTCTGGGGAATGGCTACACCTTC. Translating it yields CSVVRSAGGLGNGYTF. Full variable domain (missing parts from reference TRBV29-1 and TRBJ1-2): SAVISQKPSRDICQRGTSLTIQCQVDSQVTMMFWYRQQPGQSLTLIATANQGSEATYESGFVIDKFPISRPNLTFSTLTVSNMSPEDSSIYLCSVVRSAGGLGNGYTFGSGTRLTVV.

The chain uses TRBV2 and TRBJ2-2, with D tentatively TRBD1 (5 bases). The CDR3 loop spans 15 amino acids. Germline V gene sequence: CDR1 SNHLY, CDR2 FYNNEI. Trimming cost V 8 bases and J 5 bases, with 18 bases left between them. CDR3 sequence reads: CASCPSSQETGELFF. CDR3 bases: TGTGCCAGCTGCCCGTCATCACAGGAGACCGGGGAGCTGTTTTTT. Using reference TRBV2 and TRBJ2-2 for the parts outside the CDR3, the full variable domain is EPEVTQTPSHQVTQMGQEVILRCVPISNHLYFYWYRQILGQKVEFLVSFYNNEISEKSEIFDDQFSVERPDGSNFTLKIRSTKLEDSAMYFCASCPSSQETGELFFGEGSRLTVL.

The V and J genes are TRBV5-1 and TRBJ1-6, with D hard to call. This CDR3 comprises 17 residues. V dropped 4 bases and J dropped 3 bases, with 17 bases sitting between them. CDR1 is SGHRS and CDR2 is YFSETQ in the germline V gene. CDR3 protein: CASSPVHRPNYNSPLHF. CDR3 bases: TGCGCCAGCAGCCCCGTACACAGACCCAACTATAATTCACCCCTCCACTTT.

This chain links TRBV5-3 with TRBJ1-2; TRBD1 aligns across 7 bases. TRBV5-3 is placed among ORFs of uncertain function. The CDR3 spans 15 residues. With V trimmed by 4 bases and J by 0 bases, 6 bases remained unmatched. CDR3 sequence reads: CARSGRDSTNYGYTF. Here the CDR3 DNA reads TGTGCCAGAAGCGGCCGGGACAGCACTAACTATGGCTACACCTTC.

This clone has just one count. This chain uses TRBV10-1 with TRBJ2-1; 8 bases map to TRBD2. Germline values: CDR1 WNHNN, CDR2 SYGVQD (reference sequence). Trimming removed 6 bases from V and 7 bases from J; junction bases left unmatched: 8. CDR3 length equals 14 residues. The CDR3 reads CASSDGAGVNEQFF. CDR3 in DNA: TGCGCCAGCAGCGACGGAGCGGGAGTGAATGAGCAGTTCTTC.

The chain recombines TRBV4-3 with TRBJ2-5; 7 bases agree with TRBD2. After removal of 3 bases from V and 2 bases from J, the junction contained 9 bases not matched to a gene. CDR1 LGHNA and CDR2 YSLEER come from the germline V gene. This CDR3 has 16 amino acids. The CDR3 sequence: CASSQSLGGGQETQYF. The DNA of the CDR3 is TGCGCCAGCAGCCAGAGCCTTGGGGGGGGGCAAGAGACCCAGTACTTC.

This clone came up once. The genes are TRBV3-1 (or the pseudogene TRBV3-2) and TRBJ1-5; D ambiguous. Germline V lookup: CDR1 LGHDT, CDR2 YNNKEL (reference sequence). The CDR3 loop spans 13 amino acids. Trimming pared 1 base from V and 9 bases from J, leaving 10 bases between. This chain's CDR3 is CASSQGGGRPQHF. The CDR3 DNA is TGTGCCAGCAGCCAAGGTGGCGGGCGGCCCCAGCATTTT.

V usage is TRBV6-5 and J usage is TRBJ2-7; D unclear. CDR1 and CDR2 from the germline V gene are MNHEY and SVGAGI. The CDR3 runs to 15 residues. Trimming stripped 6 bases from V and 2 bases from J, with 17 bases between. The CDR3 sequence is CASSRNRALAYEQYF. DNA for the CDR3: TGTGCCAGCAGCCGGAACAGAGCATTGGCCTACGAGCAGTACTTC.